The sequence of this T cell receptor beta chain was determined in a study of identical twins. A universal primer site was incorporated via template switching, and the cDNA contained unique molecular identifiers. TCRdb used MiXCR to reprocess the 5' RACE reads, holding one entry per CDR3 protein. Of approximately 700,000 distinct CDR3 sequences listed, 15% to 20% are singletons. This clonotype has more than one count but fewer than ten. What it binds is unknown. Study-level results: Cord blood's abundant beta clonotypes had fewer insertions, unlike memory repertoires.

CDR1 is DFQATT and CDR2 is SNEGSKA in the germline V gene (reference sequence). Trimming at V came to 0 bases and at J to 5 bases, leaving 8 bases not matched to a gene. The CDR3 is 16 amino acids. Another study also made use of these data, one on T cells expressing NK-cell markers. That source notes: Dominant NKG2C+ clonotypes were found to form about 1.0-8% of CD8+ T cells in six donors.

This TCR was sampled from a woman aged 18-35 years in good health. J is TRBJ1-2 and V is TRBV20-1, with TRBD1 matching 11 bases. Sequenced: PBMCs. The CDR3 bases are TGCAGTGCTAGAGATAACCTCCGGGACAGGGGGTATGGCTACACCTTC. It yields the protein CSARDNLRDRGYGYTF.